Listed below are T cell receptor beta chains from one sample, sequenced in a study of cytomegalovirus exposure and HLA in healthy donors. The data were produced by immunoSEQ multiplex PCR, yet TCRdb's version contains in-frame clones alone and is incomplete. The sample records approximately 160,000 clones, 81% being singletons. Sequenced sample: PBMCs. The receptors stem from a man between 50 and 59 years old in good health and CMV-seropositive. CDR3s include the opening cysteine and the closing phenylalanine or tryptophan. The D gene is left open where the match is weak. Size values are once, few and many counts, or a class for expanded clones, and some rows have none.

j_call: TRBJ1-1; d_call: .; clone_size: .; v_call: TRBV29-1; cdr3_aa: CSVVGPELRGNTEAFF; cdr3_nt: TGCAGCGTTGTCGGCCCGGAGCTAAGGGGGAACACTGAAGCTTTCTTT
j_call: TRBJ1-3; d_call: .; clone_size: few; v_call: TRBV19; cdr3_aa: CASSSPGGSGNTIYF; cdr3_nt: TGTGCCAGTAGTTCGCCGGGTGGTTCTGGAAACACCATATATTTT
j_call: TRBJ1-2; d_call: .; clone_size: .; v_call: TRBV30; cdr3_aa: CAWSGRAYYGYTF; cdr3_nt: TGTGCCTGGAGCGGCAGGGCTTACTATGGCTACACCTTC
j_call: TRBJ2-5; d_call: TRBD1; clone_size: .; v_call: TRBV9; cdr3_aa: CASSPRTGTQETQYF; cdr3_nt: TGTGCCAGCAGCCCCCGGACAGGCACCCAAGAGACCCAGTACTTC
j_call: TRBJ2-1; d_call: TRBD2; clone_size: .; v_call: TRBV7-3; cdr3_aa: CASSPFGAGAIDEQFF; cdr3_nt: TGTGCCAGCAGCCCCTTTGGAGCGGGAGCTATTGATGAGCAGTTCTTC
j_call: TRBJ1-2; d_call: TRBD1; clone_size: .; v_call: TRBV28; cdr3_aa: CASSTPITTGSYGYTF; cdr3_nt: TGTGCCAGCAGCACCCCAATAACGACAGGGTCCTATGGCTACACCTTC
j_call: TRBJ1-2; d_call: .; clone_size: .; v_call: TRBV28; cdr3_aa: CASSFRDRFKGYTF; cdr3_nt: TGTGCCAGCAGTTTCCGTGACAGATTTAAGGGCTACACCTTC
j_call: TRBJ2-1; d_call: TRBD2; clone_size: .; v_call: TRBV7-2; cdr3_aa: CASSWGGEQFF; cdr3_nt: TGTGCCAGCAGCTGGGGGGGTGAGCAGTTCTTC
j_call: TRBJ1-2; d_call: .; clone_size: .; v_call: TRBV10-3; cdr3_aa: CAIREGGRSTPYGYTF; cdr3_nt: TGTGCCATCAGAGAAGGGGGTAGGTCGACACCTTATGGCTACACCTTC
j_call: TRBJ2-2; d_call: .; clone_size: .; v_call: TRBV7-7; cdr3_aa: CASSLGSPRQGGNTGELFF; cdr3_nt: TGTGCTAGCAGCTTAGGGAGCCCCCGGCAGGGGGGAAACACCGGGGAGCTGTTTTTT
j_call: TRBJ2-6; d_call: .; clone_size: .; v_call: TRBV9; cdr3_aa: CASSAPQGLSSGANVLTF; cdr3_nt: TGTGCCAGCAGCGCCCCCCAGGGGCTCTCCTCTGGGGCCAACGTCCTGACTTTC
j_call: TRBJ2-2; d_call: .; clone_size: .; v_call: TRBV6-5; cdr3_aa: CASSMGARTGELFF; cdr3_nt: TGTGCCAGCAGTATGGGGGCAAGGACCGGGGAGCTGTTTTTT
j_call: TRBJ1-1; d_call: .; clone_size: .; v_call: TRBV28; cdr3_aa: CATNRDTEAFF; cdr3_nt: TGTGCCACCAACAGGGACACTGAAGCTTTCTTT
j_call: TRBJ1-4; d_call: TRBD1; clone_size: .; v_call: TRBV15; cdr3_aa: CATSRDRGAEKLFF; cdr3_nt: TGTGCCACCAGCAGAGACAGGGGGGCTGAAAAACTGTTTTTT
j_call: TRBJ2-7; d_call: TRBD1; clone_size: few; v_call: TRBV5-4; cdr3_aa: CASSLAAGGYYEQYF; cdr3_nt: TGTGCCAGCAGCCTGGCGGCAGGGGGATACTACGAGCAGTACTTC
j_call: TRBJ1-3; d_call: .; clone_size: .; v_call: TRBV10-3; cdr3_aa: CAIRNNSGNTIYF; cdr3_nt: TGTGCCATCAGGAACAACTCTGGAAACACCATATATTTT
j_call: TRBJ1-1; d_call: .; clone_size: .; v_call: TRBV9; cdr3_aa: CASSAGTRDTEAFF; cdr3_nt: TGTGCCAGCAGCGCAGGAACTCGAGACACTGAAGCTTTCTTT
j_call: TRBJ2-3; d_call: .; clone_size: .; v_call: TRBV9; cdr3_aa: CASSVGEETDTQYF; cdr3_nt: TGTGCCAGCAGCGTAGGGGAGGAGACAGATACGCAGTATTTT
j_call: TRBJ1-2; d_call: .; clone_size: .; v_call: TRBV6-6; cdr3_aa: CASSYTGHPAEGYTF; cdr3_nt: TGTGCCAGCAGTTACACGGGACACCCCGCGGAGGGCTACACCTTC
j_call: TRBJ2-5; d_call: .; clone_size: .; v_call: TRBV18; cdr3_aa: CASSPNSGWETQYF; cdr3_nt: TGTGCCAGCTCACCAAATTCAGGGTGGGAGACCCAGTACTTC
j_call: TRBJ2-2; d_call: .; clone_size: .; v_call: TRBV5-1; cdr3_aa: CASSGRGRNTGELFF; cdr3_nt: TGCGCCAGCAGCGGGAGGGGGAGAAACACCGGGGAGCTGTTTTTT
j_call: TRBJ2-5; d_call: .; clone_size: .; v_call: TRBV7-2; cdr3_aa: CASSLGRETQYF; cdr3_nt: TGTGCCAGCAGCTTAGGGAGGGAGACCCAGTACTTC
j_call: TRBJ2-7; d_call: TRBD2; clone_size: few; v_call: TRBV15; cdr3_aa: CATSRDGGTSGIREQYF; cdr3_nt: TGTGCCACCAGCAGAGATGGTGGGACTAGCGGGATTCGCGAGCAGTACTTC
j_call: TRBJ1-6; d_call: TRBD1; clone_size: few; v_call: TRBV5-6; cdr3_aa: CASSLRTGGPRPLHF; cdr3_nt: TGTGCCAGCAGCCTCCGGACAGGAGGCCCAAGACCCCTCCACTTT
j_call: TRBJ1-2; d_call: TRBD1; clone_size: .; v_call: TRBV2; cdr3_aa: CASNAGTGLVYGYTF; cdr3_nt: TGTGCCAGCAATGCCGGGACAGGGTTGGTCTATGGCTACACCTTC
j_call: TRBJ1-6; d_call: .; clone_size: few; v_call: TRBV6-5; cdr3_aa: CASSYEVYSPLHF; cdr3_nt: TGTGCCAGCAGTTACGAGGTCTATTCACCCCTCCACTTT
j_call: TRBJ2-3; d_call: .; clone_size: few; v_call: TRBV4-3; cdr3_aa: CASSLLWSATDTQYF; cdr3_nt: TGCGCCAGCAGCCTTCTATGGAGCGCCACAGATACGCAGTATTTT
j_call: TRBJ2-2; d_call: .; clone_size: .; v_call: TRBV2; cdr3_aa: CASSYGGTGELFF; cdr3_nt: TGTGCCAGCTCGTACGGGGGCACCGGGGAGCTGTTTTTT
j_call: TRBJ2-1; d_call: TRBD2; clone_size: .; v_call: TRBV18; cdr3_aa: CASSINLAGDGEQFF; cdr3_nt: TGTGCCAGCTCAATTAACTTAGCGGGGGACGGAGAGCAGTTCTTC
j_call: TRBJ2-1; d_call: TRBD2; clone_size: .; v_call: TRBV4-2; cdr3_aa: CASSQASGAGYEQFF; cdr3_nt: TGTGCCAGCAGCCAAGCTAGCGGGGCTGGGTATGAGCAGTTCTTC
j_call: TRBJ2-7; d_call: .; clone_size: .; v_call: TRBV14; cdr3_aa: CASSQQGFEQYF; cdr3_nt: TGTGCCAGCAGCCAACAGGGGTTCGAGCAGTACTTC
j_call: TRBJ2-7; d_call: TRBD1; clone_size: once; v_call: TRBV10-1; cdr3_aa: CASSGSQGAFYEQYF; cdr3_nt: TGCGCCAGCAGTGGTTCGCAGGGGGCGTTCTACGAGCAGTACTTC
j_call: TRBJ2-7; d_call: TRBD2; clone_size: .; v_call: TRBV6-6; cdr3_aa: CASRTSGGAGEQYF; cdr3_nt: TGTGCCAGCAGAACTAGCGGGGGGGCGGGTGAGCAGTACTTC
j_call: TRBJ2-1; d_call: TRBD1; clone_size: .; v_call: TRBV2; cdr3_aa: CASSDEGAVYNEQFF; cdr3_nt: TGTGCCAGCAGTGATGAGGGGGCGGTCTACAATGAGCAGTTCTTC
j_call: TRBJ2-5; d_call: .; clone_size: .; v_call: TRBV28; cdr3_aa: CASSPPRDSQETQYF; cdr3_nt: TGTGCCAGCAGTCCCCCCAGGGATAGCCAAGAGACCCAGTACTTC
j_call: TRBJ1-1; d_call: TRBD1; clone_size: few; v_call: TRBV2; cdr3_aa: CASLLDRATEAFF; cdr3_nt: TGTGCCAGCCTCCTGGACAGGGCCACTGAAGCTTTCTTT
j_call: TRBJ1-3; d_call: TRBD1; clone_size: .; v_call: TRBV6-1; cdr3_aa: CASSEGPGQGASGNTIYF; cdr3_nt: TGTGCCAGCAGTGAAGGACCGGGACAGGGGGCTTCTGGAAACACCATATATTTT
j_call: TRBJ2-2; d_call: .; clone_size: .; v_call: TRBV4-1; cdr3_aa: CASSSRMESGSRRELFF; cdr3_nt: TGCGCCAGCAGCTCTAGAATGGAGAGCGGCAGTAGGCGGGAGCTGTTTTTT
j_call: TRBJ2-2; d_call: .; clone_size: once; v_call: TRBV27; cdr3_aa: CASSLSGRNTGELFF; cdr3_nt: TGTGCCAGCAGTTTAAGTGGGAGAAACACCGGGGAGCTGTTTTTT
j_call: TRBJ2-2; d_call: .; clone_size: .; v_call: TRBV19; cdr3_aa: CASSIPRVGTGELFF; cdr3_nt: TGTGCCAGTAGTATACCCAGGGTTGGCACCGGGGAGCTGTTTTTT
j_call: TRBJ2-3; d_call: TRBD2; clone_size: .; v_call: TRBV10-3; cdr3_aa: CAISGVRVAGRETQYF; cdr3_nt: TGTGCCATCAGTGGGGTGAGAGTAGCGGGAAGGGAAACGCAGTATTTT
j_call: TRBJ1-3; d_call: .; clone_size: .; v_call: TRBV7-8; cdr3_aa: CASSPRGPSGNTIYF; cdr3_nt: TGTGCCAGCAGCCCGCGGGGCCCCTCTGGAAACACCATATATTTT
j_call: TRBJ1-6; d_call: .; clone_size: .; v_call: TRBV6-4; cdr3_aa: CASSVFLGDSYNSPLHF; cdr3_nt: TGTGCCAGCAGTGTATTCCTCGGAGACTCCTATAATTCACCCCTCCACTTT
j_call: TRBJ2-7; d_call: TRBD1; clone_size: .; v_call: TRBV5-5; cdr3_aa: CASSRQGAYEQYF; cdr3_nt: TGTGCCAGCAGCCGACAGGGGGCCTACGAGCAGTACTTC
j_call: TRBJ2-7; d_call: .; clone_size: .; v_call: TRBV2; cdr3_aa: CASTNGDYSYEQYF; cdr3_nt: TGTGCCAGCACCAACGGGGATTACTCCTACGAGCAGTACTTC
j_call: TRBJ1-2; d_call: .; clone_size: .; v_call: TRBV4-1; cdr3_aa: CASSLQGTGYGYTF; cdr3_nt: TGCGCCAGCAGCCTCCAGGGTACGGGCTATGGCTACACCTTC
j_call: TRBJ2-7; d_call: TRBD2; clone_size: .; v_call: TRBV6-5; cdr3_aa: CASSYSGGSSYEQYF; cdr3_nt: TGTGCCAGCAGTTACTCGGGCGGGAGCTCCTACGAGCAGTACTTC
j_call: TRBJ2-1; d_call: .; clone_size: .; v_call: TRBV28; cdr3_aa: CASRTVKRSNEQFF; cdr3_nt: TGTGCCAGCAGGACTGTCAAGCGATCCAATGAGCAGTTCTTC
j_call: TRBJ2-3; d_call: .; clone_size: .; v_call: TRBV19; cdr3_aa: CASSPAEAATTDTQYF; cdr3_nt: TGTGCCAGTAGCCCCGCCGAAGCGGCCACCACAGATACGCAGTATTTT
j_call: TRBJ1-1; d_call: .; clone_size: .; v_call: TRBV20-1; cdr3_aa: CSEQLNTEAFF; cdr3_nt: TGCAGTGAACAGCTTAACACTGAAGCTTTCTTT
j_call: TRBJ1-3; d_call: .; clone_size: .; v_call: TRBV28; cdr3_aa: CASSLGLTGNTIYF; cdr3_nt: TGTGCCAGCAGTTTAGGGCTAACTGGAAACACCATATATTTT